This is a list of T cell receptor beta chains from one sample in a study of CD8 T cells in Susac syndrome. MiXCR, run by TCRdb on the immunoSEQ multiplex PCR reads, gives a single entry per CDR3 protein. The table shows around 56,000 distinct CDR3 sequences, with just over 90% occurring only once. The sample comprised CD8+ T cells from PBMCs. The receptor set was obtained from a human donor in good health. The CDR3 runs from the conserved cysteine through the conserved F or W. Clone size appears in some rows only: once, few, many, or a class for an expanded clone.

CDR3 protein,clone size,J gene,V gene
CASSFTGGVGTDTQYF,-,TRBJ2-3,TRBV11-2
CASSQLTGTGGSGANVLTF,-,TRBJ2-6,TRBV4-3
CASRRERANEQFF,-,TRBJ2-1,TRBV7-9
CASSSQGGGLGGYTF,-,TRBJ1-2,TRBV7-9
CASSLRDRGLYEQYF,-,TRBJ2-7,TRBV7-8
CASSPQGDEQYF,few,TRBJ2-7,TRBV12-3/TRBV12-4
CASSLWAGMLDTQYF,-,TRBJ2-3,TRBV12-3/TRBV12-4
CASSARDRANTGELFF,-,TRBJ2-2,TRBV5-8
CASSQDHSPGEDTQYF,-,TRBJ2-3,TRBV3-1
CASSAAWAGVTDTQYF,-,TRBJ2-3,TRBV21-1
CASSQVGNAKTEAFF,-,TRBJ1-1,TRBV14
CASRSETGISWSPLHF,-,TRBJ1-6,TRBV27
CASSFPSGQETQYF,-,TRBJ2-5,TRBV11-2
CASSLPAGGKETQYF,-,TRBJ2-5,TRBV5-5
CASSSTNTGELFF,-,TRBJ2-2,TRBV12-3/TRBV12-4